This T cell receptor beta chain appears in the sequencing data of a study of human T cells and chemical hapten exposure. Unique molecular identifiers were affixed to discrete cDNA molecules within the library. MiXCR, run by TCRdb on the RACE reads, gives a single entry per CDR3 protein. The sample contains roughly 30,000 distinct CDR3 sequences, 7.4% of which appear only once. Time point given: healthy volunteer bleed at 2 weeks. Whole blood that had not been fractionated was the source of extracted total RNA. This clonotype was recorded at least ten times. Looked up from germline, CDR1 is MNHEY and CDR2 is SMNVEV (reference sequence). The ends lost 6 bases at V and 6 bases at J; junction bases unmatched: 12. This CDR3 region has 16 residues.

This chain connects TRBV27 to TRBJ2-4; 9 bases align to TRBD2. This TCR was sampled from a human donor in good health. Some clones in this sample may be carry-over from other donors' samples. Sample: whole blood. This CDR3 is CASSFSGGTVGNIQYF. The CDR3 DNA sequence: TGTGCCAGCAGCTTCAGCGGGGGGACCGTTGGAAACATTCAGTACTTC.